Below are 19 T cell receptor beta chains sequenced from a single sample in a study of Ad26.COV2.S vaccination and SARS-CoV-2 variants. Treatment denoted: around 19 received Ad26.COV2.S at low or high dose, single or two shots; about five received placebo; per-sample allocation not given. Day 63 after the first vaccine or placebo injection was the time point for sampling. The assay was immunoSEQ multiplex PCR, and TCRdb's table has in-frame clones only and misses some. The sample has hundreds of thousands of clones, roughly 81% seen once. The sequencing used peripheral blood, collected in a trial of Ad26.COV2.S vaccine versus placebo. The receptor set was obtained from a person aged 18 to 59 who received the Ad26.COV2.S COVID-19 vaccine or a placebo.

The V call is TRBV21-1, the J call TRBJ1-3. TRBV21-1 is a pseudogene. The CDR3 runs 19 residues. The CDR3 DNA is TGTGCCAGCAGCGTAGGGAGGGTACTGGGTACGGGATCTGGAAACACCATATATTTT. Its protein is CASSVGRVLGTGSGNTIYF.

This clone was recorded only once. Distinct nucleotide sequences in the sample also encode this CDR3. The chain employs TRBV19 and TRBJ1-2; D gene ambiguous. Trimming took off 1 base at V and 2 bases at J, with 5 bases between the two ends. Germline V CDR1 and CDR2: LNHDA, SQIVND (reference sequence). This CDR3 has 13 amino acids. The DNA of the CDR3 is TGTGCCAGTAGTATAGGGATCAACTATGGCTACACCTTC. Encoded protein: CASSIGINYGYTF.

This clone has a single count. The DNA of the CDR3 is TGCGCCAGCAGCTTGGTCCCCCGACTAGCGGGGGGGCGGGATACGCAGTATTTT. Residues: CASSLVPRLAGGRDTQYF. The chain carries TRBV5-1 and TRBJ2-3; TRBD2 aligns across 14 bases. The CDR3 is 18 amino acids. The V segment lost 0 bases and the J segment 6 bases; nucleotides outside the gene matches: 9. In germline, CDR1 is SGHRS, CDR2 YFSETQ.

The rearrangement joins TRBV3-1 (or the pseudogene TRBV3-2) to TRBJ1-2; D possibly corresponds to TRBD1 (6 bases). CDR3 size: 14 residues. Germline-derived CDR1 and CDR2 are LGHDT and YNNKEL (reference sequence). The V gene lost 5 bases and the J gene lost 2 bases, with 12 bases spanning the gap. The CDR3 nucleotides are TGTGCCAGCAGCTACGGGACAACAAACTATGGCTACACCTTC. As protein: CASSYGTTNYGYTF.

The chain joins TRBV2 to TRBJ2-5; D ambiguous. Trimming cost V 6 bases and J 5 bases, with 13 bases left between them. The CDR3 sequence is 13 residues long. Germline CDR1 is SNHLY and CDR2 is FYNNEI. The CDR3 DNA is TGTGCCAGCAGACGGGCACTGGGGGAGACCCAGTACTTC. Encoded protein: CASRRALGETQYF.

This chain connects TRBV5-1 to TRBJ2-5, with 7 bases aligning to TRBD2. The V gene's germline CDR1 is SGHRS and CDR2 YFSETQ. The CDR3 covers 14 residues. Trimming removed 4 bases from V and 4 bases from J; junction bases left unmatched: 7. CDR3 residues: CASSPAGVRETQYF. DNA for the CDR3: TGCGCCAGCAGCCCGGCGGGAGTACGAGAGACCCAGTACTTC.

The chain combines TRBV28 with TRBJ2-7, with D hard to call. Trimming cost V 5 bases and J 1 base, with 15 bases left between them. The germline CDR1 and CDR2 sequences are MDHEN and SYDVKM. The CDR3 consists of 15 residues. The CDR3 DNA reads as TGTGCCAGCAGTGAGACGCGGACCCTTTCCTACGAGCAGTACTTC. Translation gives CASSETRTLSYEQYF.

V gene TRBV19 combines with J gene TRBJ1-2, with a weak D call TRBD1 (5 bases). V was clipped by 5 bases and J by 2 bases, with 15 bases between them. This CDR3 has 15 residues. Germline V gives CDR1 LNHDA, CDR2 SQIVND (reference sequence). CDR3 region: CASSAGAGTNYGYTF. The CDR3 DNA reads as TGTGCCAGTAGTGCCGGGGCAGGAACCAACTATGGCTACACCTTC.

The V and J genes are TRBV28 and TRBJ1-1; TRBD1 is a possible D gene (6 bases). V was clipped by 5 bases and J by 5 bases, with 15 bases between them. Germline assignment: CDR1 MDHEN and CDR2 SYDVKM. The CDR3 is 14 residues long. As DNA, the CDR3 is TGTGCCAGCAGTCCACAGGGAAGGGGGACTGAAGCTTTCTTT. This sequence encodes CASSPQGRGTEAFF.

The chain links TRBV19 to TRBJ2-5; 11 bases align to TRBD2. V was clipped by 6 bases and J by 5 bases; unmatched bases: 11. The germline V gene encodes CDR1 LNHDA and CDR2 SQIVND (reference sequence). The CDR3 loop spans 16 amino acids. In DNA, the CDR3 is TGTGCCAGTAGGGTGGGAACTAGCGGGGGTTCGGAGACCCAGTACTTC. This encodes CASRVGTSGGSETQYF.

The chain is built from TRBV18 and TRBJ2-1; D ambiguous. The CDR3 loop spans 12 amino acids. Trimming took 3 bases from V and 9 from J, leaving 9 bases between them. The germline gives CDR1 KGHSH, CDR2 LQKENI. CDR3 region: CASSPGPGEQFF. DNA of the CDR3: TGTGCCAGCTCACCCGGGCCGGGTGAGCAGTTCTTC. Full variable domain (missing parts from reference TRBV18 and TRBJ2-1): NAGVMQNPRHLVRRRGQEARLRCSPMKGHSHVYWYRQLPEEGLKFMVYLQKENIIDESGMPKERFSAEFPKEGPSILRIQQVVRGDSAAYFCASSPGPGEQFFGPGTRLTVL.

The chain carries TRBV30 and TRBJ1-5, with 8 bases fitting TRBD1. The CDR3 is 13 amino acids. CDR1 is GTSNPN and CDR2 is SVGIG in the germline V gene (reference sequence). Trimming cost V 5 bases and J 6 bases; bases outside gene matches: 6. CDR3 sequence reads: CAWQQGGGQPQHF. The CDR3 DNA reads TGTGCCTGGCAACAGGGGGGAGGTCAGCCCCAGCATTTT.

The chain employs TRBV9 and TRBJ2-1; D gene uncertain. The CDR3 contains 12 residues. Trimming left V 0 bases short and J 10 bases short, with 8 bases between. The V gene's germline CDR1 is SGDLS and CDR2 YYNGEE. The CDR3 DNA follows: TGTGCCAGCAGCGTAGGATGCTGCGAGCAGTTCTTC. Protein sequence: CASSVGCCEQFF.

This clone was recorded only once. In DNA form, the CDR3 reads TGCGCCAGCAGCCAAGTTGGGGACAATGAGCAGTTCTTC. As protein: CASSQVGDNEQFF. The V call is TRBV4-3, the J call TRBJ2-1; no clear D gene. From germline, CDR1 is LGHNA and CDR2 YSLEER. The CDR3 has 13 residues. Between the trimmed V and J ends, which lost 1 base and 5 bases, there was a span of 6 bases.

In nucleotides, the CDR3 is TGTGCCAGCAGCTTAGAGTGGCAGGATTATTCCTACGAGCAGTACTTC. It translates to CASSLEWQDYSYEQYF. This chain connects TRBV7-9 to TRBJ2-7; D is ambiguous. CDR1 and CDR2 (germline): SEHNR, FQNEAQ (reference sequence). V shed 1 base and J shed 1 base, with 14 bases lying between them. The CDR3 runs 16 residues.

The gene calls are TRBV7-2 and TRBJ1-3, with D perhaps matching TRBD1 (6 bases). Germline CDR1 reads SGHTA; CDR2 reads FQGNSA. The CDR3 is 15 amino acids. Trimming took off 1 base at V and 4 bases at J, with 11 bases between the two ends. CDR3 region: CASSLDRVGGNTIYF. Here the CDR3 DNA reads TGTGCCAGCAGCTTAGACAGGGTGGGGGGAAACACCATATATTTT.

This rearrangement joins TRBV30 to TRBJ2-7; 10 bases align to TRBD1. The CDR3 is 14 residues long. The germline gives CDR1 GTSNPN, CDR2 SVGIG (reference sequence). The V gene end was trimmed by 2 bases and the J gene end by 6 bases; junction bases not matched to a gene: 7. The CDR3 here is CAWSQGQGLAEQYF. The CDR3 bases are TGTGCCTGGAGTCAGGGACAGGGGCTCGCCGAGCAGTACTTC.

The chain is built from TRBV18 and TRBJ1-1, with D perhaps TRBD1 (5 bases). This CDR3 has 15 residues. Germline-derived CDR1 and CDR2 are KGHSH and LQKENI. Deletions cut 2 bases from V and 3 bases from J, with 13 bases between. The CDR3 sequence is CASSPGLGPDTEAFF. In DNA form, the CDR3 reads TGTGCCAGCTCACCAGGGTTGGGGCCGGACACTGAAGCTTTCTTT. The variable domain in full, with the rest retrieved from reference TRBV18 and TRBJ1-1, is NAGVMQNPRHLVRRRGQEARLRCSPMKGHSHVYWYRQLPEEGLKFMVYLQKENIIDESGMPKERFSAEFPKEGPSILRIQQVVRGDSAAYFCASSPGLGPDTEAFFGQGTRLTVV.

The V call is TRBV5-1, the J call TRBJ2-5; D possibly corresponds to TRBD1 (5 bases). CDR1 is SGHRS, CDR2 YFSETQ, per germline. This CDR3 region has 16 residues. V gave up 0 bases and J gave up 0 bases, with 12 bases separating them. The CDR3 region has the DNA TGCGCCAGCAGCTTGGGGGGCCCGATGTACCAAGAGACCCAGTACTTC. The encoded protein is CASSLGGPMYQETQYF.